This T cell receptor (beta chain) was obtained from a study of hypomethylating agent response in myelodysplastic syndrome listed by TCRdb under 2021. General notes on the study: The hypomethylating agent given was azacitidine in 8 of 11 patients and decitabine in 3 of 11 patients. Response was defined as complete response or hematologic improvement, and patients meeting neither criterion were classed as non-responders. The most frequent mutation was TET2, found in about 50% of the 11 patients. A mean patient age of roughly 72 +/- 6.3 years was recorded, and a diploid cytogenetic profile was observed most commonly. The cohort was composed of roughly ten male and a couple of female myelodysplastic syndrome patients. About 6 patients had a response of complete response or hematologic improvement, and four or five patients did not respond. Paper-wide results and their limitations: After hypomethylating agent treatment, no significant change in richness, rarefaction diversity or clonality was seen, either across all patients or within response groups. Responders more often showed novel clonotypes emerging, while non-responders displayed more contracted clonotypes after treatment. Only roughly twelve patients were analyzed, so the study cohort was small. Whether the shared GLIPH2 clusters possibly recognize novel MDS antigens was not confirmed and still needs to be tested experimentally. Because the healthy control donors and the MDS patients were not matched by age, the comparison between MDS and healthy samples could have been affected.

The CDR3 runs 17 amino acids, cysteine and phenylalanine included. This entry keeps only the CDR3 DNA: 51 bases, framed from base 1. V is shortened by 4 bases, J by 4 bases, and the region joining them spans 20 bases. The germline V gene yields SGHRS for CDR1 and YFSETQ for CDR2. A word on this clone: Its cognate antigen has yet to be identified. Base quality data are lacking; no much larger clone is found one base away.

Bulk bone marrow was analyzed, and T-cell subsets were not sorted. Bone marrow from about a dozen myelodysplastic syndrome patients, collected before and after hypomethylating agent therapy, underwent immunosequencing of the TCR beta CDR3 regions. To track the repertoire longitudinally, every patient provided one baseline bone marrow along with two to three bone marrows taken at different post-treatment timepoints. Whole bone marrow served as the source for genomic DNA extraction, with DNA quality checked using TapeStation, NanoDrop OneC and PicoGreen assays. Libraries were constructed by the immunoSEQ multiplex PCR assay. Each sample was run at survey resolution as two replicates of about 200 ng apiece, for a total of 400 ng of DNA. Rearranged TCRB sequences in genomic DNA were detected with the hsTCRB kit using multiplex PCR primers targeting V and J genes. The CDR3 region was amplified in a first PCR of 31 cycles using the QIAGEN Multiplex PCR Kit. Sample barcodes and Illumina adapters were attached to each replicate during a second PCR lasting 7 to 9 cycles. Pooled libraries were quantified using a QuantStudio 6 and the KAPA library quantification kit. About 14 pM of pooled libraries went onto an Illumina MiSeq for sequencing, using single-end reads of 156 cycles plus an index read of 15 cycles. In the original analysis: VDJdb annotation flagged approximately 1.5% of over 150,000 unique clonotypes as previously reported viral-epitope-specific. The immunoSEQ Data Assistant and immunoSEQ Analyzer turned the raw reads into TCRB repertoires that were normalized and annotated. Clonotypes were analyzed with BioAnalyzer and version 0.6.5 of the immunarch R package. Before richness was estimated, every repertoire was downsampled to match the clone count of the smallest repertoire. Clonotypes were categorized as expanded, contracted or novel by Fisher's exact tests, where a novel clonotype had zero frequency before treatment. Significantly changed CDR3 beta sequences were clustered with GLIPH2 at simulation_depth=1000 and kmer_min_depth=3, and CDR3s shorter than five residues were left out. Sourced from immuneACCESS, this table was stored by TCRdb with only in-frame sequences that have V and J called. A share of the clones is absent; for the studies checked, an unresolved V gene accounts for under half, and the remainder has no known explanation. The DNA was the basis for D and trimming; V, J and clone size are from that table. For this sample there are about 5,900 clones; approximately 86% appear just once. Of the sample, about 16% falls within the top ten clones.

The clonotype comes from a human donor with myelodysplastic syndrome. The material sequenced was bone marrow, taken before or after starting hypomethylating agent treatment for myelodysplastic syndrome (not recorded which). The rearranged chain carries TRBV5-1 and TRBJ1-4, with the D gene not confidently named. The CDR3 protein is CASSISPPPHVNEKLFF. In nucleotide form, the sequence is TGCGCCAGCAGCATATCTCCTCCGCCGCACGTTAATGAAAAACTGTTTTTT.